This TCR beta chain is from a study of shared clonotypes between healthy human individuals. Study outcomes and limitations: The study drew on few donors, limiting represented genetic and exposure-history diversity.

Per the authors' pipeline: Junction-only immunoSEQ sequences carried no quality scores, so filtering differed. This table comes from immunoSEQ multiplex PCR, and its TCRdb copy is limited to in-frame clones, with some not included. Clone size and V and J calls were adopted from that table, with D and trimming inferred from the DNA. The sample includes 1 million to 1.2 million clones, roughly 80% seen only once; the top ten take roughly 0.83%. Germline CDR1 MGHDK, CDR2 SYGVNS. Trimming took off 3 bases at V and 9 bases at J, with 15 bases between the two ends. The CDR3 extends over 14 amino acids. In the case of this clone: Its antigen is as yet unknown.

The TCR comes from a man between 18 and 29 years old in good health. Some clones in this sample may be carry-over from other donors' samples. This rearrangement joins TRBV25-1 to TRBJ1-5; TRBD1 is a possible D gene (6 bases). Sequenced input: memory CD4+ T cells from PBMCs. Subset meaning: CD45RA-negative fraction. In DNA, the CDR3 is TGTGCCAGCAGTGACTCAACAGGGATGGTGCCCCAGCATTTT. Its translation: CASSDSTGMVPQHF.